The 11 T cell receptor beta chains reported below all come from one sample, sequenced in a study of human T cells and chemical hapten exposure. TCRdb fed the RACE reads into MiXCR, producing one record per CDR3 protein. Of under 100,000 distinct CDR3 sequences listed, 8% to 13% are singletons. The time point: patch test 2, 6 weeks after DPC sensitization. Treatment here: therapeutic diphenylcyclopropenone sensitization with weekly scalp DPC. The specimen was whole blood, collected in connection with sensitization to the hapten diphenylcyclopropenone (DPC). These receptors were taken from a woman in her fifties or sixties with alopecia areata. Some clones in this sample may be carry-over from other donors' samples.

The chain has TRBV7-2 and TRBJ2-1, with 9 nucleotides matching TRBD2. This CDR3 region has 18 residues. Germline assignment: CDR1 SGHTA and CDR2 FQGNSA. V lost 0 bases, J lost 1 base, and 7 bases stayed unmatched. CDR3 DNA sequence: TGTGCCAGCAGCTTAGCGGGATTAGCGGGAGTGTCCTACAATGAGCAGTTCTTC. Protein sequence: CASSLAGLAGVSYNEQFF. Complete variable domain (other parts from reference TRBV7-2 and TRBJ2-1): GAGVSQSPSNKVTEKGKDVELRCDPISGHTALYWYRQSLGQGLEFLIYFQGNSAPDKSGLPSDRFSAERTGGSVSTLTIQRTQQEDSAVYLCASSLAGLAGVSYNEQFFGPGTRLTVL.

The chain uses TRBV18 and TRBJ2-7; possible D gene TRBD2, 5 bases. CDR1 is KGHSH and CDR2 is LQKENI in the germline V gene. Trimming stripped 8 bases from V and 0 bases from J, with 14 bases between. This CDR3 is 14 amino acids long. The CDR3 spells CASNIAGSSYEQYF. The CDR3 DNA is TGTGCCAGCAACATAGCTGGGAGCTCCTACGAGCAGTACTTC.

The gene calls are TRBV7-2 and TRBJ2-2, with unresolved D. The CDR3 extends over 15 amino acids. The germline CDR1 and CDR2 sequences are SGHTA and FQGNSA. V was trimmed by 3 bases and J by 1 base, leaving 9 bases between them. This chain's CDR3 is CASSFSPQNTGELFF. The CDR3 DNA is TGTGCCAGCAGCTTTTCCCCACAGAACACCGGGGAGCTGTTTTTT.

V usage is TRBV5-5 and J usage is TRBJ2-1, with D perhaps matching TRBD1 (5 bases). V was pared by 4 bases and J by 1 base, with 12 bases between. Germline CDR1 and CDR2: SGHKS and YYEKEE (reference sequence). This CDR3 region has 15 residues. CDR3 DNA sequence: TGTGCCAGCAGCCTCGACAGTAATTCCTACAATGAGCAGTTCTTC. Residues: CASSLDSNSYNEQFF.

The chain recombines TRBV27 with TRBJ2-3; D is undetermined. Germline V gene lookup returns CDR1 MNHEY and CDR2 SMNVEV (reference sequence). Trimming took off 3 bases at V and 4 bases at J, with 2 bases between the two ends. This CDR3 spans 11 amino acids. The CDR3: CASSFADTQYF. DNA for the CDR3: TGTGCCAGCAGTTTTGCAGATACGCAGTATTTT.

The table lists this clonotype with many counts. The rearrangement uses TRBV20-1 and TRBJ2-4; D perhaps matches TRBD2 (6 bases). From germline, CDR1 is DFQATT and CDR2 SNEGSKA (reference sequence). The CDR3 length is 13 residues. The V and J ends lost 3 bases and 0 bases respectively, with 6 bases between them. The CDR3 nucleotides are TGCAGTGCTAGCGGGGGAGCCAAAAACATTCAGTACTTC. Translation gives CSASGGAKNIQYF.

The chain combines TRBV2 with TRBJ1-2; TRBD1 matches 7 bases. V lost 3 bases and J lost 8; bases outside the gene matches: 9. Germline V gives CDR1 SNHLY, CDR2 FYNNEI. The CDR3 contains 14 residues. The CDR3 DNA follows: TGTGCCAGCAGTGATCCGACAGGGTCTCCGGGCTACACCTTC. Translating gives CASSDPTGSPGYTF.

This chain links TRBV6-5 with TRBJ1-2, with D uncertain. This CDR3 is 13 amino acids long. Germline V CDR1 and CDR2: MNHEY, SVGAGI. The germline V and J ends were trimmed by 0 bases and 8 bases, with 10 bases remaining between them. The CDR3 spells CASSYSNLGGYTF. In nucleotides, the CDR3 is TGTGCCAGCAGTTACTCGAATCTTGGCGGCTACACCTTC.

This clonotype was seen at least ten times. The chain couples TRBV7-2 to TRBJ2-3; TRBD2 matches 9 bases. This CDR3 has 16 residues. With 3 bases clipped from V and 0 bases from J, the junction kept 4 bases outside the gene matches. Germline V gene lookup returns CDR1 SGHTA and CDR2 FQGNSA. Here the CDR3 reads CASSFSGGSSTDTQYF. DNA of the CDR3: TGTGCCAGCAGCTTTAGCGGGGGAAGTAGCACAGATACGCAGTATTTT.

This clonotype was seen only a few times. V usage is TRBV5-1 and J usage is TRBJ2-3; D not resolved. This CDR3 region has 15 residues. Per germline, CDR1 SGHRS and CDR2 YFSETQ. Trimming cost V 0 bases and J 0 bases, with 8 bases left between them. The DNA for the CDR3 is TGCGCCAGCAGCTTGGCCCAAATGAGCACAGATACGCAGTATTTT. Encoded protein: CASSLAQMSTDTQYF.

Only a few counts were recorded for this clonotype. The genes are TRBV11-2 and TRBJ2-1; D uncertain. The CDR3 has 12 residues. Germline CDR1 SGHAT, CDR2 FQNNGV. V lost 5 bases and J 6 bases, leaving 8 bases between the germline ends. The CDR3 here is CASSQGTNEQFF. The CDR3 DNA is TGTGCCAGCAGCCAAGGTACCAATGAGCAGTTCTTC.